This note documents a single T cell receptor beta chain sequence. Trimming left V 3 bases short and J 5 bases short, with 5 bases between. The CDR3 runs to 12 residues. The data derive from a study of blood T cell repertoires in COVID-19. The repertoire was sequenced with immunoSEQ multiplex PCR; TCRdb's copy has only in-frame clones and lacks some. The sample has 210,000 or so clones, about 85% seen once. The clonotype was recovered from a man under 40 who had recovered from COVID-19. The sample taken for sequencing was PBMCs or T cells enriched from blood (not recorded which). This chain connects TRBV12-3 or TRBV12-4 to TRBJ1-5; D uncertain. The CDR3 region has the DNA TGTGCCAGCAGTTTTCGGGATCAGCCCCAGCATTTT. As protein: CASSFRDQPQHF.